What follows are 9 T cell receptor beta chains derived from one specimen sequenced in a study of blood T cell repertoires in COVID-19. Data came from immunoSEQ multiplex PCR; TCRdb stores just in-frame clones and leaves some out. The sample carries 140,000 or so clones, 70% to 90% recorded once. Source material: peripheral blood. These receptors originate from a human donor with acute or convalescent COVID-19. The donor label of this sample is uncertain.

The genes are TRBV7-8 and TRBJ2-2, with TRBD1 as a possible D gene (6 bases). Germline V gene sequence: CDR1 SGHVS, CDR2 FQNEAQ. Trimming cost V 3 bases and J 2 bases, with 7 bases left between them. This CDR3 is 14 amino acids long. The CDR3 reads CASSLDRNTGELFF. The CDR3, as DNA: TGTGCCAGCAGCTTGGACAGAAACACCGGGGAGCTGTTTTTT.

The CDR3: CASSLEETGNTEAFF. In DNA, the CDR3 is TGCGCCAGCAGCTTGGAAGAGACAGGCAACACTGAAGCTTTCTTT. J is TRBJ1-1 and V is TRBV5-1; tentatively, D is TRBD1 (6 bases). The CDR3 consists of 15 residues. In germline, CDR1 is SGHRS, CDR2 YFSETQ. Trimming stripped 0 bases from V and 2 bases from J, with 11 bases between.

This rearrangement joins TRBV20-1 to TRBJ1-2; D remains ambiguous. The CDR3 extends over 11 amino acids. CDR1 is DFQATT, CDR2 SNEGSKA, per germline (reference sequence). V gave up 5 bases and J gave up 6 bases, with 10 bases separating them. The CDR3 DNA is TGCAGTGCTGGCCCCGGGGATGGCTACACCTTC. Its translation: CSAGPGDGYTF.

This chain links TRBV23-1 with TRBJ2-2, with 10 bases fitting TRBD2. TRBV23-1 is treated as an ORF (open reading frame) with a function not yet certain. There are 16 residues in the CDR3. The V gene end was trimmed by 1 base and the J gene end by 4 bases; junction bases not matched to a gene: 3. For the CDR3, the DNA is TGCGCCAGCAGTCAATTCTCTAGCGGGGGCACCGGGGAGCTGTTTTTT. Encoded protein: CASSQFSSGGTGELFF.

This chain uses TRBV2 with TRBJ2-1; D is uncertain. Germline assignment: CDR1 SNHLY and CDR2 FYNNEI. The germline V and J ends were trimmed by 7 bases and 9 bases, with 7 bases remaining between them. This CDR3 is 10 amino acids long. The CDR3 is CASTGPEQFF. The CDR3 region has the DNA TGTGCCAGCACCGGTCCTGAGCAGTTCTTC.

The V call is TRBV5-4, the J call TRBJ2-3; TRBD2 matches at 8 bases. This CDR3 spans 16 amino acids. Germline-derived CDR1 and CDR2 are SGHNT and YYREEE (reference sequence). J was trimmed by 10 bases and V by 6 bases; bases with no gene match: 19. This CDR3 is CASTSPGREAPEAQYF. CDR3 in DNA: TGTGCCAGCACTTCTCCAGGGCGGGAGGCCCCAGAAGCGCAGTATTTT.

Only a few counts were recorded for this clone. V usage is TRBV4-1 and J usage is TRBJ2-3; TRBD2 matches 9 bases. Germline lookup yields CDR1 MGHRA and CDR2 YSYEKL. The CDR3 spans 15 residues. V lost 5 bases and J lost 1; bases outside the gene matches: 4. CDR3 sequence: CASSWTSAGTDTQYF. CDR3 DNA sequence: TGCGCCAGCAGCTGGACTAGCGCAGGCACAGATACGCAGTATTTT.

The V call is TRBV6-5, the J call TRBJ1-4, with D possibly being TRBD1 (6 bases). Germline CDR1 MNHEY, CDR2 SVGAGI. The CDR3 loop spans 16 amino acids. Trimming took off 3 bases at V and 4 bases at J, with 15 bases between the two ends. CDR3 in DNA: TGTGCCAGCAGTTATCTCCCAGGGGCGGGTAATGAAAAACTGTTTTTT. Translation: CASSYLPGAGNEKLFF.

This clone was seen more than once but under ten times. The gene calls are TRBV7-9 and TRBJ1-2; 7 nucleotides agree with TRBD1. Per the germline V gene, CDR1 is SEHNR and CDR2 is FQNEAQ (reference sequence). The CDR3 totals 17 residues. J was trimmed by 6 bases and V by 2 bases; bases with no gene match: 15. CDR3 region: CASSLKPGTAIDHGYTF. CDR3 in DNA: TGTGCCAGCAGCTTAAAACCCGGGACAGCGATCGACCATGGCTACACCTTC.